This T cell receptor beta chain was identified during a study of blood T cells in healthy people across ages. This clonotype has more than one count but fewer than ten. The use of a sample-barcoded 5' primer and a J-beta primer mix characterized a second PCR of roughly 6 to 11 cycles. TCRdb re-called the 5' RACE reads with MiXCR, one entry per CDR3 protein. The data contain about 770,000 distinct CDR3 sequences, around 42% of them singletons. The clonotype was recovered from a man in his 60s in good health. Sequencing input: blood.

CDR3 protein: CASSYSGTNTDTQYF. CDR3 nucleotides: TGTGCCAGCAGCTACTCCGGGACTAACACAGATACGCAGTATTTT. V is TRBV7-3 and J is TRBJ2-3; 7 bases are a match to TRBD2. V was clipped by 4 bases and J by 2 bases; unmatched bases: 6. From germline, CDR1 is SGHTA and CDR2 FQGTGA. This CDR3 spans 15 amino acids.